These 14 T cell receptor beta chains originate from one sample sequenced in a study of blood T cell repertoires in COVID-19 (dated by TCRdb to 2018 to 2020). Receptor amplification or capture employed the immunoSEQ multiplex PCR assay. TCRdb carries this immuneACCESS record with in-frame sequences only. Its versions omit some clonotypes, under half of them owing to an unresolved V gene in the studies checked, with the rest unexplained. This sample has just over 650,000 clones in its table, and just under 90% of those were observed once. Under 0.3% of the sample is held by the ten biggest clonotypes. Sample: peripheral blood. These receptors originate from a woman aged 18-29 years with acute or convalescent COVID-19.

CDR3 protein: CASSTGLGDQPQHF. The CDR3 DNA follows: TGTGCCAGCAGCACAGGGCTCGGAGATCAGCCCCAGCATTTT. V gene TRBV2 combines with J gene TRBJ1-5; tentatively, D is TRBD1 (6 bases). In germline, CDR1 is SNHLY, CDR2 FYNNEI. The CDR3 sequence is 14 residues long. Trimming stripped 6 bases from V and 5 bases from J, with 14 bases between.

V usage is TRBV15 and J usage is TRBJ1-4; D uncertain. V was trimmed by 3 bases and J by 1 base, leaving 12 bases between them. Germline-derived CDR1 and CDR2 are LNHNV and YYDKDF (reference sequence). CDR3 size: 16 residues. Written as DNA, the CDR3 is TGTGCCACCAGCAGGACCCGAGGTCGAACTAATGAAAAACTGTTTTTT. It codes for CATSRTRGRTNEKLFF.

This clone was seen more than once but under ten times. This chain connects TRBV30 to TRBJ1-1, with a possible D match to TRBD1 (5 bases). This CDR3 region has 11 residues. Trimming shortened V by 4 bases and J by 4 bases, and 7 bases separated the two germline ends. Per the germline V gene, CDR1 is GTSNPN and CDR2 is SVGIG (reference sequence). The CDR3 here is CAWKTVTEAFF. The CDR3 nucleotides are TGTGCCTGGAAGACAGTCACTGAAGCTTTCTTT.

The CDR3: CASSLVRGGATNEKLFF. The CDR3, as DNA: TGTGCCAGCAGCTTGGTCAGGGGAGGGGCAACTAATGAAAAACTGTTTTTT. This chain links TRBV7-2 with TRBJ1-4, with D perhaps TRBD1 (6 bases). Trimming left V 3 bases short and J 0 bases short, with 14 bases between. Germline loops: CDR1 SGHTA, CDR2 FQGNSA. The CDR3 totals 17 residues.

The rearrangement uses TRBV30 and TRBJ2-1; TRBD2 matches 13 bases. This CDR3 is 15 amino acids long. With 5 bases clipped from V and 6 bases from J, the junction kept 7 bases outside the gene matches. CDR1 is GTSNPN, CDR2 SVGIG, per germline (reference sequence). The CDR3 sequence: CAWAPGTSGANEQFF. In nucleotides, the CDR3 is TGTGCCTGGGCACCCGGGACTAGCGGGGCCAATGAGCAGTTCTTC.

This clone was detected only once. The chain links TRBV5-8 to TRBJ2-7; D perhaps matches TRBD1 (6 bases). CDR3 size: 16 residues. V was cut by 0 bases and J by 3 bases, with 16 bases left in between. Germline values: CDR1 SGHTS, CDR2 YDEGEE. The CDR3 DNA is TGTGCCAGCAGCTTGGCCTGGGGGCAGGGGCGCTACGAGCAGTACTTC. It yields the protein CASSLAWGQGRYEQYF.

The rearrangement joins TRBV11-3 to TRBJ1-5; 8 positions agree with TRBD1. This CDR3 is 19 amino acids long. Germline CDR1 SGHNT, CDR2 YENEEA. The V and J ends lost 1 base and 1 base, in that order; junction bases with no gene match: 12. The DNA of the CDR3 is TGTGCCAGCAGCTTAGTCCGGGACAGGTGTTTGAAAAGCAATCAGCCCCAGCATTTT. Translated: CASSLVRDRCLKSNQPQHF. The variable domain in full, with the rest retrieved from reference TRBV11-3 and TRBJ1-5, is EAGVVQSPRYKIIEKKQPVAFWCNPISGHNTLYWYLQNLGQGPELLIRYENEEAVDDSQLPKDRFSAERLKGVDSTLKIQPAELGDSAVYLCASSLVRDRCLKSNQPQHFGDGTRLSIL.

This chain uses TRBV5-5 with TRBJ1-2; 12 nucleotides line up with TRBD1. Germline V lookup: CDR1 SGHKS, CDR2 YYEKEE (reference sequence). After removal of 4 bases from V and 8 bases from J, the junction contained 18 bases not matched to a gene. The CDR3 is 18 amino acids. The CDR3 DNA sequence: TGTGCCAGCAGCATATATACCGGGACAGGGGGCTTCTCACCCGGCTACACCTTC. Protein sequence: CASSIYTGTGGFSPGYTF.

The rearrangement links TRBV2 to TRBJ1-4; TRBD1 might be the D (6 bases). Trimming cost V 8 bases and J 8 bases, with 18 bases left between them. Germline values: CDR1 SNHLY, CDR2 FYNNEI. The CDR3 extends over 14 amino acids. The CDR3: CASSTGAPSEKLFF. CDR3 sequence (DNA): TGTGCCAGCTCGACAGGTGCCCCCTCCGAAAAACTGTTTTTT.

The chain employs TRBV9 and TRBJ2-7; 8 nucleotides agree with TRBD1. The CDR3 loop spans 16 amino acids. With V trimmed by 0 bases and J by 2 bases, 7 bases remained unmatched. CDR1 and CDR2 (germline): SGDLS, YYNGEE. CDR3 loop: CASSVGAGQVPYEQYF. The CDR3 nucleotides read TGTGCCAGCAGCGTAGGTGCGGGACAGGTACCCTACGAGCAGTACTTC.

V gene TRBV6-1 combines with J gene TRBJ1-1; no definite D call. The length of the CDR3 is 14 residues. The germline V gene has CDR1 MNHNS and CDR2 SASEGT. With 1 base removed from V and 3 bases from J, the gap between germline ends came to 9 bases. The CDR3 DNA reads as TGTGCCAGCAGTGAAGATGTGAGGTACACTGAAGCTTTCTTT. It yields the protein CASSEDVRYTEAFF.

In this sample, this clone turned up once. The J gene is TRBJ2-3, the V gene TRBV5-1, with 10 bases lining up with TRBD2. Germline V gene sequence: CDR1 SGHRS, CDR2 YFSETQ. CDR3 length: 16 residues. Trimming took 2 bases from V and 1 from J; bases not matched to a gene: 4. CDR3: CASSLAGGRGTDTQYF. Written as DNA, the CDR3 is TGCGCCAGCAGCTTAGCGGGGGGGCGAGGCACAGATACGCAGTATTTT.

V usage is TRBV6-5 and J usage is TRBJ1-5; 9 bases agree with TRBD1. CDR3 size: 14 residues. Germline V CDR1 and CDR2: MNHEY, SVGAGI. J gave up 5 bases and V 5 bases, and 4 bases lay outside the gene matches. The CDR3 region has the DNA TGTGCCAGCAGTAGGGACAGGGAGGATCAGCCCCAGCATTTT. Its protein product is CASSRDREDQPQHF.

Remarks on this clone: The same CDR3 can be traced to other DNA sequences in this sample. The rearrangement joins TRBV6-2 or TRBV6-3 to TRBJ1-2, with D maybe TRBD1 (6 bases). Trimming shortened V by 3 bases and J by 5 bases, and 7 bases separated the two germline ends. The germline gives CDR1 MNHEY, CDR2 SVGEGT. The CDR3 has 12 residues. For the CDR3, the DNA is TGTGCCAGCAGTTATAGGGGGTATGGCTACACCTTC. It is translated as CASSYRGYGYTF.